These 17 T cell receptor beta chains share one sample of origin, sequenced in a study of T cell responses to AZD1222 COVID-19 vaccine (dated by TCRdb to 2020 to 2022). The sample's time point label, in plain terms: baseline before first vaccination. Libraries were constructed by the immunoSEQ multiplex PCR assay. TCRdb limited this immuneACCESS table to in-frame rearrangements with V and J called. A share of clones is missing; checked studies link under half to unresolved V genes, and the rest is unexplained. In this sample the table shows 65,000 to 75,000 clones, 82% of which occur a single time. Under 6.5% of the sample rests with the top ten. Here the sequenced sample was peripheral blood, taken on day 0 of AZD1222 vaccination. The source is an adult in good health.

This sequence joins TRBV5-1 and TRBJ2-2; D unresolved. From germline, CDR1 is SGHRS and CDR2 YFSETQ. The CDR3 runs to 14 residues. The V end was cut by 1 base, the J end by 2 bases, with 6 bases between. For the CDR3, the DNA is TGCGCCAGCAGCTTGAACCAAAACACCGGGGAGCTGTTTTTT. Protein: CASSLNQNTGELFF. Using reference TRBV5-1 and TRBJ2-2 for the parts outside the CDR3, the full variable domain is KAGVTQTPRYLIKTRGQQVTLSCSPISGHRSVSWYQQTPGQGLQFLFEYFSETQRNKGNFPGRFSGRQFSNSRSEMNVSTLELGDSALYLCASSLNQNTGELFFGEGSRLTVL.

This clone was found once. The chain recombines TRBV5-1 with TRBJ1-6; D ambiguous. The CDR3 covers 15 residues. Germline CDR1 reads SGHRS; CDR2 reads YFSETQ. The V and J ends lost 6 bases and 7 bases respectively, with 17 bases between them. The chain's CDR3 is CASKLGTGRNSPLHF. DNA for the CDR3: TGCGCCAGCAAGCTTGGTACGGGGAGAAATTCACCCCTCCACTTT.

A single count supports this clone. CDR3 loop: CASRLATKPNPPNTGELFF. CDR3 nucleotides: TGTGCAAGTCGCTTAGCGACCAAGCCAAACCCCCCGAACACCGGGGAGCTGTTTTTT. This chain connects TRBV12-2 to TRBJ2-2. TRBV12-2 is a pseudogene segment. This CDR3 is 19 amino acids long.

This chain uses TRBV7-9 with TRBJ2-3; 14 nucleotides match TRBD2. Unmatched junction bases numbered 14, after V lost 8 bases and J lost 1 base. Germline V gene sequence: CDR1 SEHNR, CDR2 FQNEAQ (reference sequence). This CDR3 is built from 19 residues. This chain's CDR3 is CASSWTEGLAGGRTDTQYF. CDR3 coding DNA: TGTGCCAGCTCTTGGACGGAAGGACTAGCGGGGGGCCGCACAGATACGCAGTATTTT.

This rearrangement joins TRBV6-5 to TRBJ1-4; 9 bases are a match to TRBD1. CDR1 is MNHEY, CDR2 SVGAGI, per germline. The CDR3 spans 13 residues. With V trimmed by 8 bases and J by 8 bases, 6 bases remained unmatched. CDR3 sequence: CASYRGPGEKLFF. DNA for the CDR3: TGTGCCAGCTACAGGGGGCCAGGGGAAAAACTGTTTTTT.

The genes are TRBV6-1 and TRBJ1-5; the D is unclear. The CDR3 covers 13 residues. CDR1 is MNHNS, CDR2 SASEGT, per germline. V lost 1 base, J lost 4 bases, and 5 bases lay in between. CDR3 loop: CASSEEGNQPQHF. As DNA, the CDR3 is TGTGCCAGCAGTGAAGAGGGTAATCAGCCCCAGCATTTT.

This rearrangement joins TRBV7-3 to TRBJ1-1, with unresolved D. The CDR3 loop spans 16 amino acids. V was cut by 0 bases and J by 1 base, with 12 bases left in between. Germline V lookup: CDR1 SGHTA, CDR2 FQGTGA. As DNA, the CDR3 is TGTGCCAGCAGCTTAACGTTAGGACTTACGAACACTGAAGCTTTCTTT. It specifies CASSLTLGLTNTEAFF. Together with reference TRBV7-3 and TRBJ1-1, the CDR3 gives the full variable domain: GAGVSQTPSNKVTEKGKYVELRCDPISGHTALYWYRQSLGQGPEFLIYFQGTGAADDSGLPNDRFFAVRPEGSVSTLKIQRTERGDSAVYLCASSLTLGLTNTEAFFGQGTRLTVV.

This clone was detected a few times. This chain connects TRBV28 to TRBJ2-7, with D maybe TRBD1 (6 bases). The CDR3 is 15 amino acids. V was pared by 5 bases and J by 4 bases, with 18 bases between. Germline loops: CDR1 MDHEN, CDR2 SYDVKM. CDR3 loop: CASSKTGSEAYEQYF. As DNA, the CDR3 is TGTGCCAGCAGTAAAACAGGGTCGGAGGCTTACGAGCAGTACTTC.

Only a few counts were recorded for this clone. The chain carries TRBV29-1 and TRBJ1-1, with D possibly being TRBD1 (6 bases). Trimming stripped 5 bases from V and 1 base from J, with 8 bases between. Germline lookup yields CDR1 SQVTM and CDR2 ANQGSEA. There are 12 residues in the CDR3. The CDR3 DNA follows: TGCAGCGTTTTGGGACAGAACACTGAAGCTTTCTTT. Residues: CSVLGQNTEAFF.

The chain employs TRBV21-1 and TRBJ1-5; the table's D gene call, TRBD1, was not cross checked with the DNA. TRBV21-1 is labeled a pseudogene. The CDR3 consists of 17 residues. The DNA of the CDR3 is TGTGCCAGCAGCTCGTACGAAGACAGGGGCTGCAATCAGCCCCAGCATTTT. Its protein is CASSSYEDRGCNQPQHF.

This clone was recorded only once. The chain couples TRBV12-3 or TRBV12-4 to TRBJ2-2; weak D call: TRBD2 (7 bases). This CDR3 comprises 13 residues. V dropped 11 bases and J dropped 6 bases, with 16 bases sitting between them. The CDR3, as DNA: TGTGCCTCGAGGGGGGGTTACGCCGGGGAGCTGTTTTTT. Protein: CASRGGYAGELFF.

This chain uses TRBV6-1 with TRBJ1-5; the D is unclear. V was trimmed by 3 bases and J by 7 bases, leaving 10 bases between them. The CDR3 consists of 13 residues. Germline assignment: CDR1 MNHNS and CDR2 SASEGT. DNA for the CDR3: TGTGCCAGCAGTGACAGCTTACGACAGCCCCAGCATTTT. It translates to CASSDSLRQPQHF.

The CDR3 here is CASSSPRDRGVDTQYF. The CDR3 nucleotides are TGTGCCAGCAGCTCGCCTAGGGACAGGGGGGTAGATACGCAGTATTTT. The J gene is TRBJ2-3, the V gene TRBV7-2; 11 bases agree with TRBD1. CDR1 and CDR2 (germline): SGHTA, FQGNSA. CDR3 length equals 16 residues. V dropped 4 bases and J dropped 5; count of bases not matched to a gene: 8.

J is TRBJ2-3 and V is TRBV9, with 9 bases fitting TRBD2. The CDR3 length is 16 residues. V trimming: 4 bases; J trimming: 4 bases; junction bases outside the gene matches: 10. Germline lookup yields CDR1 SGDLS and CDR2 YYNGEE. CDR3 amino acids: CASSPSLAGYPDTQYF. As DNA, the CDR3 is TGTGCCAGCAGCCCGAGCCTAGCGGGGTATCCAGATACGCAGTATTTT.

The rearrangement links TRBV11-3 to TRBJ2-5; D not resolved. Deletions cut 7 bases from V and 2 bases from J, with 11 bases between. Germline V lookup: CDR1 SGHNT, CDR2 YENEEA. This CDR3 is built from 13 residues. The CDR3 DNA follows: TGTGCCAGCAACGGGCCCTCTCAAGAGACCCAGTACTTC. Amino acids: CASNGPSQETQYF.

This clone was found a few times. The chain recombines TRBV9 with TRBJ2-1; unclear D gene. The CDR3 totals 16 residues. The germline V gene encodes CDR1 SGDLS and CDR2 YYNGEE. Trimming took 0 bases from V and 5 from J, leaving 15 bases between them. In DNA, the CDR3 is TGTGCCAGCAGCGTAGAGGCTAGAGGTACGGACAATGAGCAGTTCTTC. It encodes CASSVEARGTDNEQFF.

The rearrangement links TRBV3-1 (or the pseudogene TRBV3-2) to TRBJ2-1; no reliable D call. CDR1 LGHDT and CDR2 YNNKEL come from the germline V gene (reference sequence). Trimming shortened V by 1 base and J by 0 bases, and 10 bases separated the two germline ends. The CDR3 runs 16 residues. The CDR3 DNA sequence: TGTGCCAGCAGCCAAGGAATTGTGATCTCCTACAATGAGCAGTTCTTC. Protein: CASSQGIVISYNEQFF.